This T cell receptor beta chain comes out of a study of shared clonotypes between healthy human individuals. The method was immunoSEQ multiplex PCR; TCRdb's version includes in-frame clones alone and lacks a portion of them. Found here are about 1 million clones, about 74% of them singletons; the top ten hold 1.5%. The sample comprised memory CD4+ T cells sorted from blood. Subset in this sample: CD45RA-negative fraction. This sequence originates from a man aged 18 to 29 in good health.

The CDR3: CASSWGREGYEQYF. For the CDR3, the DNA is TGCGCCAGCAGCTGGGGCAGAGAAGGCTACGAGCAGTACTTC. The gene calls are TRBV5-1 and TRBJ2-7; possible D gene TRBD1, 5 bases. V was shortened by 3 bases and J by 3 bases, with 13 bases between the two germline ends. CDR1 is SGHRS, CDR2 YFSETQ, per germline. The length of the CDR3 is 14 residues.